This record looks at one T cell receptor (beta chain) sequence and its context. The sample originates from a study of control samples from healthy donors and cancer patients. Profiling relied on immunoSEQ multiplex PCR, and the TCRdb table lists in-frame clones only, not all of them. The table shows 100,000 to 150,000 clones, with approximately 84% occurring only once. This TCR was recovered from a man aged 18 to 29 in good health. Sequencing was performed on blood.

The CDR3 bases are TGTGCCAGCAGTACCTCGGTCAATCAGCCCCAGCATTTT. Translation gives CASSTSVNQPQHF. The gene calls are TRBV6-5 and TRBJ1-5; D gene ambiguous. Germline V lookup: CDR1 MNHEY, CDR2 SVGAGI. The V and J ends lost 5 bases and 3 bases respectively, with 8 bases between them. The CDR3 loop spans 13 amino acids.